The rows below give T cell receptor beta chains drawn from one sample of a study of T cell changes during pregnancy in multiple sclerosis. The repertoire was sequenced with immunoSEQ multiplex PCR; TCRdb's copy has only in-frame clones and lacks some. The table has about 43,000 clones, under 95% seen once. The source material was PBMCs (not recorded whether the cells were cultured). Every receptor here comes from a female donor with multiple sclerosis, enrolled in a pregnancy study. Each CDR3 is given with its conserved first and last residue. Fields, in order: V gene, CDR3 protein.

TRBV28	CASSSGGVQGSEQYF
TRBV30	CAWSPLAGHEQFF
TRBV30	CAGRWDKFTEAFF
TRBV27	CASQSSYEQYF
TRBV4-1	CASSRPPSYEQYF
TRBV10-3	CAISSLAGGLTDTQYF
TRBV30	CAWGRDFEETQYF
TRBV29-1	CSVQQEDTEAFF
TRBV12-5	CASVLAGGALLTEAFF
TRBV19	CASSYGDAYEQYF
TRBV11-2	CARGSGRRGANVLTF
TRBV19	CASTTHGGEKLFF
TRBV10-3	CAIRTGTGVAEAFF
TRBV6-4	CASIRPVGANVLTF